This TCR beta chain was sequenced during a study of shared clonotypes between healthy human individuals. Overall study results and limits: Memory subsets generally showed lower estimated richness than naive subsets.

Clones were read by immunoSEQ multiplex PCR, and TCRdb kept only the in-frame ones, dropping some. The table records roughly 2.6 million clones, around 90% of them present only once. Concerning this clone itself: What it binds is not known.

Sequencing input: naive CD4+ T cells sorted from blood. Subset noted: CD45RA+ positively selected. This receptor was identified in a man younger than 30 in good health.

The CDR3 sequence: CASNGQANTEAFF. The CDR3 coding sequence is TGTGCCAGCAACGGACAGGCGAACACTGAAGCTTTCTTT. The gene calls are TRBV28 and TRBJ1-1; 7 bases align to TRBD1. The ends lost 7 bases at V and 1 base at J; junction bases unmatched: 3. The CDR3 is 13 residues long. Per germline, CDR1 MDHEN and CDR2 SYDVKM.